The entry below gives a single TCR beta chain sequence along with its context. Antigen: not known. The data originate from a study of T cell responses to AZD1222 COVID-19 vaccine. Study summary: Pooled together were second doses at about 4 or about 12 weeks.

Germline V gene sequence: CDR1 ENHRY, CDR2 SYGVKD. The CDR3 runs to 14 residues. Trimming shortened V by 8 bases and J by 0 bases, and 13 bases separated the two germline ends. General study findings and limits: When two AZD1222 doses had been given, Spike-specific TCR breadth and depth rose. Close to half of all spike-specific TCRs reportedly target regions of the variants that are unmutated. Mostly white British, mostly female donors; authors suggested clonal diversity may be underestimated.

TCRdb's copy holds only in-frame clones and misses some; the assay was immunoSEQ multiplex PCR. Of about 76,000 clones detected, 90% appear once; the ten largest clones hold more than 4%. Sample: peripheral blood, taken on day 0 of AZD1222 vaccination. The sequence derives from an adult in good health. The chain carries TRBV10-3 and TRBJ1-1; D remains unclear. The CDR3 protein is CAIAYSGLNTEAFF. CDR3 bases: TGTGCCATCGCCTACAGCGGCTTGAACACTGAAGCTTTCTTT.